This section outlines one T cell receptor (beta chain) sequence together with its context. This entry comes from a study of blood T cell repertoires in COVID-19. Sequencing used immunoSEQ multiplex PCR; TCRdb keeps in-frame clones, though not all of them. The sample yields 220,000 or so clones, about 94% seen once. The sample consisted of peripheral blood. This receptor was obtained from a man aged 55 to 70 with COVID-19, enrolled during active disease.

CDR3 DNA sequence: TGTGCCAGCAGTTACAGCGGGGCCCCCTCCTACGAGCAGTACTTC. It is translated as CASSYSGAPSYEQYF. V is TRBV7-2 and J is TRBJ2-7, with 7 bases lining up with TRBD2. This CDR3 comprises 15 residues. V shed 6 bases and J 0 bases; nucleotides not matched to a gene: 8. The germline gives CDR1 SGHTA, CDR2 FQGNSA.